The source of this TCR beta chain is a study of T cells after yellow fever vaccination. TCRdb itself ran the 5' RACE reads through MiXCR, one entry per CDR3 protein. The sample lists about 170,000 distinct CDR3 sequences, about 10% occurring once. This clonotype came up a few times. The CDR3 extends over 15 amino acids. Trimming pared 1 base from V and 0 bases from J, leaving 9 bases between. Germline-derived CDR1 and CDR2 are MNHNY and SVGAGI (reference sequence). The sample here was CD8+ T cells sorted from PBMCs, taken 15 days after the yellow fever booster vaccination. The V call is TRBV6-6, the J call TRBJ1-1; no clear D. The clonotype comes from a man aged 18-30 years who received the YFV17D yellow fever vaccine. CDR3 loop: CASSYLAGMNTEAFF. The CDR3 DNA follows: TGTGCCAGCAGTTACTTAGCAGGCATGAACACTGAAGCTTTCTTT.